This T cell receptor (beta chain) was observed in a study of T-cell reconstitution after alpha-beta-depleted transplantation in children. Regarding the study as a whole: Some patients' high day-60 TCRbeta diversity was traced to surviving recipient T cells and thymic progenitors. A year post-transplant, T-cell counts and diversity derived mostly from newly produced T cells.

In its sample, this clonotype was seen a few times. What it binds is unknown. The V end was cut by 3 bases, the J end by 6 bases, with 14 bases between. The CDR3 runs 15 residues. A TCRbeta library incorporating unique molecular identifiers was prepared. MiXCR, applied by TCRdb to the PCR reads, yields one record per CDR3 protein. This sample carries approximately 980,000 distinct CDR3 sequences, around 30% of them seen once, and the ten largest clones take roughly 31%. The clonotype originates from a boy under two years old who had a stem cell transplant for SCID, so the T cells may come from the graft donor. V usage is TRBV12-3 or TRBV12-4 and J usage is TRBJ2-2; TRBD2 is a possible D gene (5 bases). The sequenced sample was PBMCs, mostly from graft donor cells, obtained 360 days after TCRalphabeta/CD19-depleted stem cell transplant. The CDR3 reads CASSFGLNVAGELFF. The CDR3 DNA reads TGTGCCAGCAGTTTTGGACTTAATGTCGCCGGGGAGCTGTTTTTT.